The 25 T cell receptor beta chains given below trace back to one sample, sequenced in a study of blood T cells in healthy people across ages. Primers used in a second PCR of about 6 to 11 cycles were a sample-barcoded 5' primer and a J-beta primer mix. TCRdb reprocessed the 5' RACE reads with MiXCR, giving one entry per CDR3 protein. The sample has over 600,000 distinct CDR3 sequences; about 21% are singletons. Sample: blood. Source of these receptors: a man in his 70s in good health.

CDR3 in DNA: TGTGCCATCAGGGAATTACAGGCCCCTTCCTACGAGCAGTACTTC. Its translation: CAIRELQAPSYEQYF. The chain uses TRBV10-3 and TRBJ2-7; D perhaps matches TRBD1 (5 bases). The CDR3 runs to 15 residues. The germline V and J ends were trimmed by 6 bases and 1 base, with 16 bases remaining between them. Per the germline V gene, CDR1 is ENHRY and CDR2 is SYGVKD.

The chain has TRBV28 and TRBJ2-7; 10 positions agree with TRBD2. The CDR3 is 16 amino acids. CDR1 is MDHEN, CDR2 SYDVKM, per germline. V shed 6 bases, J shed 1 base, and the junction held 9 bases outside the gene matches. The CDR3 DNA sequence: TGTGCCAGCAGCTATGATGGGACTAGCGAATCCTACGAGCAGTACTTC. It specifies CASSYDGTSESYEQYF. Full variable domain (rest looked up from reference TRBV28 and TRBJ2-7): DVKVTQSSRYLVKRTGEKVFLECVQDMDHENMFWYRQDPGLGLRLIYFSYDVKMKEKGDIPEGYSVSREKKERFSLILESASTNQTSMYLCASSYDGTSESYEQYFGPGTRLTVT.

The V call is TRBV24-1, the J call TRBJ1-2; 8 bases align to TRBD1. Per germline, CDR1 KGHDR and CDR2 SFDVKD. CDR3 length: 15 residues. V was clipped by 2 bases and J by 6 bases; unmatched bases: 7. The CDR3 here is CATSDSRQGINGYTF. The CDR3, as DNA: TGTGCCACCAGTGATTCCCGACAGGGGATTAATGGCTACACCTTC.

This clonotype was counted between two and nine times. The V gene is TRBV4-1, the J gene TRBJ2-5, with unresolved D. The CDR3 spans 15 residues. V dropped 4 bases and J dropped 4 bases, with 16 bases sitting between them. Germline V gene data show CDR1 as MGHRA and CDR2 as YSYEKL. CDR3 sequence (DNA): TGCGCCAGCAGCCCCGTGATAAGCATAAGAGAGACCCAGTACTTC. Translated, it gives CASSPVISIRETQYF.

This clonotype was seen only a few times. The chain joins TRBV18 to TRBJ2-5; 9 bases are a match to TRBD2. This CDR3 has 14 residues. CDR1 KGHSH and CDR2 LQKENI come from the germline V gene. Trimming removed 2 bases from V and 4 bases from J; junction bases left unmatched: 2. In DNA form, the CDR3 reads TGTGCCAGCTCACCAAAAGCGGGAGGAGAGACCCAGTACTTC. Its protein is CASSPKAGGETQYF. The variable domain in full, with the rest retrieved from reference TRBV18 and TRBJ2-5, is NAGVMQNPRHLVRRRGQEARLRCSPMKGHSHVYWYRQLPEEGLKFMVYLQKENIIDESGMPKERFSAEFPKEGPSILRIQQVVRGDSAAYFCASSPKAGGETQYFGPGTRLLVL.

This clonotype showed up just a few times. The J gene is TRBJ2-7, the V gene TRBV6-1; 8 bases agree with TRBD2. Germline V gene data show CDR1 as MNHNS and CDR2 as SASEGT. The CDR3 totals 16 residues. Trimming at V came to 10 bases and at J to 7 bases, leaving 21 bases not matched to a gene. The DNA of the CDR3 is TGTGCCACCAAAAGTCAGGGGTTAGCGGGAAGGGATGAGCAGTACTTC. Translating gives CATKSQGLAGRDEQYF.

The rearrangement joins TRBV3-1 to TRBJ1-1; no firm D call. The germline CDR1 and CDR2 sequences are LGHDT and YNNKEL (reference sequence). The CDR3 length is 12 residues. V lost 4 bases and J 3 bases, leaving 6 bases between the germline ends. This CDR3 is CASSLVDTEAFF. The CDR3 region has the DNA TGTGCCAGCAGCCTAGTTGACACTGAAGCTTTCTTT.

This clonotype was observed a few times. Sequence at one end of the junction differs from germline and may be a read error. The chain is built from TRBV7-7 and TRBJ2-1, with 9 bases fitting TRBD2. CDR1 and CDR2 from the germline V gene are SSHAT and FNYEAQ (reference sequence). The CDR3 extends over 14 amino acids. CDR3 in amino acids: CASSPGTLAGPEFF. The CDR3 bases are TGTGCTAGCAGCCCCGGGACTCTAGCGGGGCCCGAGTTCTTC.

In its sample, this clonotype was seen a few times. This chain uses TRBV12-3 or TRBV12-4 with TRBJ2-5, with 12 nucleotides matching TRBD2. Matching the DNA end better, TRBJ2-7 makes the J call doubtful. CDR3 length: 14 amino acids. The CDR3 loop reads CASNLAGGSYEQYF. CDR3 nucleotides: TGTGCCAGCAACCTAGCGGGAGGGTCCTACGAGCAGTACTTC.

The chain combines TRBV6-2 or TRBV6-3 with TRBJ2-7; D might be TRBD2 (6 bases). This CDR3 is built from 13 residues. The V gene lost 4 bases and the J gene lost 7 bases, with 14 bases spanning the gap. Germline assignment: CDR1 MNHEY and CDR2 SVGEGT. CDR3 in amino acids: CASSSYGSGEQYF. For the CDR3, the DNA is TGTGCCAGCAGTTCTTACGGGAGCGGGGAGCAGTACTTC.

This clonotype was recorded many times. The V and J genes are TRBV5-6 and TRBJ2-7; no reliable D call. This CDR3 region has 11 residues. Germline lookup yields CDR1 SGHDT and CDR2 YYEEEE. Trimming took 5 bases from V and 2 from J, leaving 5 bases between them. Here the CDR3 reads CASSGAYEQYF. CDR3 DNA: TGTGCCAGCAGTGGCGCCTACGAGCAGTACTTC.

The chain combines TRBV7-8 with TRBJ2-7; TRBD1 agrees at 9 bases. The CDR3 is 21 residues long. With 1 base clipped from V and 6 bases from J, the junction kept 25 bases outside the gene matches. Germline CDR1 is SGHVS and CDR2 is FQNEAQ. As DNA, the CDR3 is TGTGCCAGCAGCTTAGATGATCCCGACAGGGGGATTACCTTTTCCCAATTCGAGCAGTACTTC. It encodes CASSLDDPDRGITFSQFEQYF.

There are a few counts of this clonotype. V gene TRBV9 combines with J gene TRBJ2-5; D unresolved. This CDR3 is 13 amino acids long. V was shortened by 0 bases and J by 5 bases, with 8 bases between the two germline ends. Germline V gene sequence: CDR1 SGDLS, CDR2 YYNGEE. DNA for the CDR3: TGTGCCAGCAGCGTAGCTACGTACGAGACCCAGTACTTC. It encodes CASSVATYETQYF.

The sample holds a few counts of this clonotype. One end of the junction varies from germline; a read error may be responsible. The chain couples TRBV7-7 to TRBJ2-1; TRBD2 matches at 8 bases. The CDR3 loop spans 15 amino acids. The germline CDR1 and CDR2 sequences are SSHAT and FNYEAQ (reference sequence). CDR3 nucleotides: TGTGCTAGCAGTACTAAGCCCGGGGGGGCTGGTGAGCAGTTCTTC. Amino acids: CASSTKPGGAGEQFF.

V and J are TRBV3-1 and TRBJ2-3, with 15 bases lining up with TRBD2. V shed 3 bases, J shed 6 bases, and the junction held 7 bases outside the gene matches. CDR1 LGHDT and CDR2 YNNKEL come from the germline V gene (reference sequence). The CDR3 totals 17 residues. Here the CDR3 DNA reads TGTGCCAGCAGCCAGGGACGGACTAGCGGGAGGGCCGATACGCAGTATTTT. Translation gives CASSQGRTSGRADTQYF.

V and J are TRBV28 and TRBJ2-5; D call uncertain. Trimming took 6 bases from V and 3 from J, leaving 11 bases between them. The CDR3 sequence is 13 residues long. Germline CDR1 reads MDHEN; CDR2 reads SYDVKM. CDR3: CASSPLGKETQYF. CDR3 nucleotide sequence: TGTGCCAGCAGCCCCCTGGGAAAAGAGACCCAGTACTTC.

The V and J genes are TRBV6-6 and TRBJ1-5; no reliable D call. Germline CDR1 is MNHNY and CDR2 is SVGAGI (reference sequence). The germline V and J ends were trimmed by 5 bases and 1 base, with 15 bases remaining between them. This CDR3 spans 16 amino acids. The CDR3 DNA reads TGTGCCAGCAGTGACCGAGTTGGGGAGAGCAATCAGCCCCAGCATTTT. Its translation is CASSDRVGESNQPQHF.

This clonotype was counted a few times. V and J are TRBV4-3 and TRBJ2-5, with a possible D match to TRBD2 (6 bases). TRBJ2-1 matches the DNA end more closely, so the J call is doubtful. The germline V gene encodes CDR1 LGHNA and CDR2 YSLEER. The CDR3 covers 18 residues. The CDR3 sequence: CASSPALGGGATHNEQFF. The CDR3 DNA is TGCGCCAGCAGCCCAGCTTTGGGGGGTGGGGCTACTCACAATGAGCAGTTCTTC.

Only a few counts were recorded for this clonotype. V gene TRBV12-3 or TRBV12-4 combines with J gene TRBJ2-1; the D is unclear. V was clipped by 5 bases and J by 1 base, with 12 bases between them. The CDR3 contains 15 residues. This CDR3 reads CASSPGSPSYNEQFF. The CDR3 DNA reads TGTGCCAGCAGTCCGGGTTCTCCTTCCTACAATGAGCAGTTCTTC.

The chain combines TRBV5-4 with TRBJ1-6, with D perhaps matching TRBD1 (5 bases). Germline assignment: CDR1 SGHNT and CDR2 YYREEE (reference sequence). The CDR3 loop spans 15 amino acids. V was cut by 0 bases and J by 7 bases, with 11 bases left in between. CDR3 in DNA: TGTGCCAGCAGCTTGGACGCGGGGGTGAATTCACCCCTCCACTTT. Translated: CASSLDAGVNSPLHF.

The V and J genes are TRBV3-1 and TRBJ2-3; no reliable D call. CDR1 is LGHDT and CDR2 is YNNKEL in the germline V gene (reference sequence). Trimming took 4 bases from V and 6 from J, leaving 20 bases between them. CDR3 length: 16 residues. This CDR3 is CASSPLSDPLGDTQYF. In DNA, the CDR3 is TGTGCCAGCAGCCCCCTCTCGGACCCCCTCGGTGATACGCAGTATTTT.

There are many counts of this clonotype. The rearrangement uses TRBV2 and TRBJ1-4; D uncertain. This CDR3 region has 12 residues. Trimming took off 6 bases at V and 7 bases at J, with 9 bases between the two ends. Germline CDR1 reads SNHLY; CDR2 reads FYNNEI. CDR3 sequence: CASRADGEKLFF. The CDR3 nucleotides are TGTGCCAGCAGAGCTGACGGTGAAAAACTGTTTTTT.

This clonotype appeared once. Sequence at one end of the junction differs from germline and may be a read error. The chain employs TRBV20-1 and TRBJ2-2, with TRBD2 identical over 10 bases. Looked up from germline, CDR1 is DFQATT and CDR2 is SNEGSKA (reference sequence). The CDR3 loop spans 15 amino acids. CDR3 bases: TGCAGTGCTAGGACCGGGACTAGCGTTCCCGGGGAACTGTTTTTT. Its protein is CSARTGTSVPGELFF.

This chain connects TRBV2 to TRBJ2-3; D ambiguous. The CDR3 has 11 amino acids. V gave up 3 bases and J gave up 12 bases, with 10 bases separating them. The germline V gene encodes CDR1 SNHLY and CDR2 FYNNEI. The CDR3 is CASSEIASQYF. The CDR3, as DNA: TGTGCCAGCAGTGAGATAGCTTCCCAGTATTTT.

This clonotype came up a few times. The chain uses TRBV11-2 and TRBJ2-5; TRBD2 matches 14 bases. Germline V gene sequence: CDR1 SGHAT, CDR2 FQNNGV. This CDR3 contains 16 residues. Trimming took 4 bases from V and 4 from J; bases not matched to a gene: 5. The CDR3 sequence: CASSSGTSGGLETQYF. The DNA for the CDR3 is TGTGCCAGCAGCTCCGGGACTAGCGGGGGTTTAGAGACCCAGTACTTC.